One sample yielded the 16 T cell receptor beta chains listed below, sequenced in a study of Ad26.COV2.S vaccination and SARS-CoV-2 variants (dated by TCRdb to the early 2020s). The treatment or condition label, read with the paper, signifies: 15 to 20 received Ad26.COV2.S at low or high dose, single or two shots; 5 received placebo; per-sample allocation not given. Repertoires of vaccine and placebo recipients were sequenced from samples collected on day 63 after the first injection. Libraries were built with the immunoSEQ multiplex PCR assay. TCRdb mirrors the immuneACCESS table, restricted to in-frame sequences. Some clones are absent from its copies; in checked studies, under half trace to an unresolved V gene, and the reason for the others is unknown. For this sample there are some 240,000 clones; 70% to 90% appear just once. Less than 3% of the sample rests with the top ten. The specimen comprised peripheral blood, sampled in a trial of Ad26.COV2.S vaccine versus placebo. The receptors were gathered from a person between 18 and 60 years old who received the Ad26.COV2.S COVID-19 vaccine or a placebo.

V and J are TRBV12-3 or TRBV12-4 and TRBJ1-4; D is perhaps TRBD1 (5 bases). This CDR3 region has 12 residues. Trimming pared 7 bases from V and 7 bases from J, leaving 10 bases between. The CDR3 spells CASTGGGEKLFF. CDR3 coding DNA: TGTGCCAGCACCGGGGGTGGTGAAAAACTGTTTTTT.

Only a few counts were recorded for this clone. The chain links TRBV30 to TRBJ1-3; D is uncertain. The CDR3 spans 14 residues. Germline V gene lookup returns CDR1 GTSNPN and CDR2 SVGIG (reference sequence). V gave up 2 bases and J gave up 0 bases, with 8 bases separating them. CDR3 protein: CAWSPGFSGNTIYF. The DNA of the CDR3 is TGTGCCTGGAGTCCGGGGTTCTCTGGAAACACCATATATTTT.

This clone was picked up a small number of times. The chain is built from TRBV19 and TRBJ2-1, with D perhaps given as TRBD1 or TRBD2 (5 bases each). The V gene lost 1 base and the J gene lost 0 bases, with 25 bases spanning the gap. The germline V gene encodes CDR1 LNHDA and CDR2 SQIVND (reference sequence). The CDR3 totals 21 residues. The CDR3 spells CASSIGGPGTTILSSYNEQFF. Written as DNA, the CDR3 is TGTGCCAGTAGTATAGGGGGACCCGGAACCACTATCCTGAGCTCCTACAATGAGCAGTTCTTC.

This chain uses TRBV5-4 with TRBJ2-1, with unresolved D. Germline lookup yields CDR1 SGHNT and CDR2 YYREEE (reference sequence). The CDR3 runs 14 residues. The ends were cut back, 7 bases at V and 4 bases at J, with 15 bases in the middle. The CDR3 here is CASAARQIYNEQFF. The CDR3 region has the DNA TGTGCCAGCGCTGCGCGACAAATATACAATGAGCAGTTCTTC. Full variable domain (rest looked up from reference TRBV5-4 and TRBJ2-1): ETGVTQSPTHLIKTRGQQVTLRCSSQSGHNTVSWYQQALGQGPQFIFQYYREEENGRGNFPPRFSGLQFPNYSSELNVNALELDDSALYLCASAARQIYNEQFFGPGTRLTVL.

The CDR3 loop is CASSLMGWGTEAFF. The CDR3 DNA reads as TGCGCCAGCAGCTTGATGGGATGGGGGACTGAAGCTTTCTTT. The chain has TRBV5-1 and TRBJ1-1; a possible D gene is TRBD1 (5 bases). The CDR3 is 14 residues long. CDR1 and CDR2 from the germline V gene are SGHRS and YFSETQ. V was shortened by 1 base and J by 5 bases, with 12 bases between the two germline ends.

The V and J genes are TRBV6-5 and TRBJ1-1; 9 bases agree with TRBD1. CDR1 is MNHEY and CDR2 is SVGAGI in the germline V gene. V lost 5 bases, J lost 5 bases, and 9 bases stayed unmatched. This CDR3 comprises 15 residues. The CDR3 sequence is CASSNHRGRGTEAFF. CDR3 DNA: TGTGCCAGCAGTAACCACAGGGGGCGCGGGACTGAAGCTTTCTTT.

V is TRBV24-1 and J is TRBJ1-1; D unresolved. V lost 6 bases and J lost 1, with 5 bases in between. Germline values: CDR1 KGHDR, CDR2 SFDVKD. The length of the CDR3 is 12 residues. The CDR3 loop reads CATSTGNTEAFF. The CDR3 DNA sequence: TGTGCCACCAGTACGGGGAACACTGAAGCTTTCTTT.

This rearrangement joins TRBV19 to TRBJ2-1; 11 positions match TRBD2. Losses at the gene ends were 4 bases for V and 1 base for J; bases not matched to a gene: 3. Germline lookup yields CDR1 LNHDA and CDR2 SQIVND (reference sequence). This CDR3 has 16 amino acids. The CDR3 coding sequence is TGTGCCAGTAGTACGACTAGCGGGGCTTCCTACAATGAGCAGTTCTTC. This gives the protein CASSTTSGASYNEQFF.

The chain links TRBV20-1 to TRBJ2-1; 7 nucleotides align to TRBD2. The germline gives CDR1 DFQATT, CDR2 SNEGSKA (reference sequence). J gave up 4 bases and V 3 bases, and 6 bases lay outside the gene matches. The length of the CDR3 is 14 residues. The CDR3 spells CSASNSRGYNEQFF. Written as DNA, the CDR3 is TGCAGTGCTAGTAACTCGCGGGGGTACAATGAGCAGTTCTTC.

The chain has TRBV5-6 and TRBJ1-3, with TRBD1 matching 7 bases. The germline V gene has CDR1 SGHDT and CDR2 YYEEEE. There are 15 residues in the CDR3. Germline trimming cut 0 bases from V and 4 bases from J; bases unmatched to any gene: 4. The DNA of the CDR3 is TGTGCCAGCAGCTTGGATCAGGGGGACGGAAACACCATATATTTT. This codes for CASSLDQGDGNTIYF.

The chain carries TRBV6-5 and TRBJ2-1, with D perhaps matching TRBD1 (5 bases). V was shortened by 8 bases and J by 4 bases, with 9 bases between the two germline ends. The CDR3 totals 12 residues. Germline lookup yields CDR1 MNHEY and CDR2 SVGAGI. CDR3 in amino acids: CASGAGYNEQFF. In DNA, the CDR3 is TGTGCCAGCGGGGCTGGATACAATGAGCAGTTCTTC.

The chain carries TRBV4-2 and TRBJ2-5, with D unclear. CDR3 size: 14 residues. In germline, CDR1 is LGHNA, CDR2 YNFKEQ. Trimming removed 2 bases at V and 4 bases at J, with 11 bases between. The CDR3 spells CASSQNWRLETQYF. DNA for the CDR3: TGTGCCAGCAGCCAAAATTGGAGATTAGAGACCCAGTACTTC.

This sequence joins TRBV5-4 and TRBJ2-5; TRBD2 matches 13 bases. Looked up from germline, CDR1 is SGHNT and CDR2 is YYREEE (reference sequence). This CDR3 spans 15 amino acids. Trimming cost V 5 bases and J 3 bases; bases outside gene matches: 4. CDR3 in amino acids: CASSLTSGGKETQYF. The CDR3 nucleotides are TGTGCCAGCAGTTTGACTAGCGGGGGGAAAGAGACCCAGTACTTC.

The chain combines TRBV11-3 with TRBJ2-5; D is unclear. This CDR3 comprises 13 residues. The V and J ends lost 5 bases and 1 base respectively, with 8 bases between them. Germline V gene lookup returns CDR1 SGHNT and CDR2 YENEEA. DNA for the CDR3: TGTGCCAGCAGCCAGTCGTCCCAAGAGACCCAGTACTTC. Protein sequence: CASSQSSQETQYF. Looking up the rest from reference TRBV11-3 and TRBJ2-5 gives the full variable domain: EAGVVQSPRYKIIEKKQPVAFWCNPISGHNTLYWYLQNLGQGPELLIRYENEEAVDDSQLPKDRFSAERLKGVDSTLKIQPAELGDSAVYLCASSQSSQETQYFGPGTRLLVL.

This clone came up a few times. V gene TRBV9 combines with J gene TRBJ2-6; the D is unclear. V dropped 5 bases and J dropped 0 bases, with 9 bases sitting between them. The CDR3 runs to 15 residues. Germline CDR1 and CDR2: SGDLS and YYNGEE. CDR3 residues: CASSLQNSGANVLTF. CDR3 bases: TGTGCCAGCAGTCTCCAGAACTCTGGGGCCAACGTCCTGACTTTC.

V gene TRBV6-2 or TRBV6-3 combines with J gene TRBJ2-2, with D unclear. This CDR3 has 13 residues. Trimming left V 2 bases short and J 6 bases short, with 7 bases between. In germline, CDR1 is MNHEY, CDR2 SVGEGT. The CDR3 bases are TGTGCCAGCAGTTACAACGGACCCGGGGAGCTGTTTTTT. Translated, it gives CASSYNGPGELFF.